These 26 T cell receptor beta chains share one sample of origin, sequenced in a study of beta chain features in type 1 diabetes. The authors reverse transcribed all of the isolated RNA, so sequencing captured expressed TCRB transcripts. Profiled with immunoSEQ multiplex PCR; TCRdb holds only in-frame clones, not every one. The top ten clones hold more than 0.045% of a sample with around 450,000 clones, about an eighth of them seen once. Sequencing used naive CD4+ T cells from blood. The receptor source for this set is a young woman in good health.

This clone was counted a few times. The chain links TRBV2 to TRBJ1-2, with D unclear. Trimming cost V 6 bases and J 3 bases, with 11 bases left between them. The CDR3 sequence is 13 residues long. Germline lookup yields CDR1 SNHLY and CDR2 FYNNEI. CDR3 loop: CASRAGSYYGYTF. The CDR3, as DNA: TGTGCCAGCAGGGCCGGGTCTTACTATGGCTACACCTTC.

This clone appeared a few times. The chain combines TRBV4-3 with TRBJ2-2; tentative D call: TRBD2 (5 bases). Germline V lookup: CDR1 LGHNA, CDR2 YSLEER. The CDR3 is 17 residues long. Trimming cost V 1 base and J 0 bases, with 12 bases left between them. The CDR3 is CASSQGLAGTNTGELFF. CDR3 nucleotides: TGCGCCAGCAGCCAAGGGCTGGCGGGTACGAACACCGGGGAGCTGTTTTTT.

The rearrangement uses TRBV7-9 and TRBJ2-1; perhaps TRBD2 as D (6 bases). Germline CDR1 reads SEHNR; CDR2 reads FQNEAQ (reference sequence). The germline V and J ends were trimmed by 6 bases and 7 bases, with 19 bases remaining between them. This CDR3 comprises 15 residues. The CDR3 DNA is TGTGCCAGCAGTCCACGGGGGTCGGGGTTGAATGAGCAGTTCTTC. It specifies CASSPRGSGLNEQFF.

The chain has TRBV11-2 and TRBJ1-2, with 7 bases fitting TRBD1. This CDR3 has 13 amino acids. Per germline, CDR1 SGHAT and CDR2 FQNNGV. V shed 5 bases and J 2 bases; nucleotides not matched to a gene: 2. This CDR3 is CASSQQGNYGYTF. CDR3 nucleotides: TGTGCCAGCAGCCAACAGGGGAACTATGGCTACACCTTC.

This chain links TRBV15 with TRBJ1-1; D remains unclear. Germline V gene lookup returns CDR1 LNHNV and CDR2 YYDKDF (reference sequence). The V and J ends lost 0 bases and 3 bases respectively, with 5 bases between them. The CDR3 contains 13 residues. The CDR3 sequence is CATSREWDTEAFF. Here the CDR3 DNA reads TGTGCCACCAGCAGAGAGTGGGACACTGAAGCTTTCTTT.

This clone was found many times. The chain employs TRBV30 and TRBJ1-5; no clear D. The V gene lost 0 bases and the J gene lost 6 bases, with 9 bases spanning the gap. CDR3 length: 13 amino acids. Germline loops: CDR1 GTSNPN, CDR2 SVGIG (reference sequence). The CDR3 bases are TGTGCCTGGAGTGTACTGGAGAGTCAGCCCCAGCATTTT. This codes for CAWSVLESQPQHF. The entire variable domain, with the rest obtained from reference TRBV30 and TRBJ1-5, is as follows: SQTIHQWPATLVQPVGSPLSLECTVEGTSNPNLYWYRQAAGRGLQLLFYSVGIGQISSEVPQNLSASRPQDRQFILSSKKLLLSDSGFYLCAWSVLESQPQHFGDGTRLSIL.

In its sample, this clone was seen a few times. The chain is built from TRBV14 and TRBJ1-6; perhaps TRBD1 as D (5 bases). The CDR3 totals 16 residues. The V gene lost 0 bases and the J gene lost 10 bases, with 16 bases spanning the gap. Germline loops: CDR1 SGHDN, CDR2 FVKESK. CDR3 sequence reads: CASSQDVLQVDSPLHF. CDR3 DNA: TGTGCCAGCAGCCAAGATGTCCTACAGGTCGACTCACCCCTCCACTTT.

This clone was detected a few times. The chain uses TRBV18 and TRBJ2-5, with D possibly called TRBD1 or TRBD2 (5 bases each). V was clipped by 4 bases and J by 5 bases, with 17 bases between them. There are 15 residues in the CDR3. CDR1 is KGHSH and CDR2 is LQKENI in the germline V gene. The CDR3 here is CASSLTGTASETQYF. The CDR3 DNA reads as TGTGCCAGCTCACTCACCGGGACGGCCTCGGAGACCCAGTACTTC.

V and J are TRBV9 and TRBJ1-5; D call uncertain. CDR3 length: 15 amino acids. Germline V gene data show CDR1 as SGDLS and CDR2 as YYNGEE. Between the trimmed V and J ends, which lost 0 bases and 1 base, there was a span of 8 bases. This CDR3 is CASSVEVLSNQPQHF. The CDR3 DNA sequence: TGTGCCAGCAGCGTAGAGGTGCTGAGCAATCAGCCCCAGCATTTT.

The sample holds a few counts of this clone. The chain's CDR3 is CASHQRRGTFTEAFF. The CDR3 DNA follows: TGTGCCAGCCATCAAAGAAGGGGAACGTTCACTGAAGCTTTCTTT. The chain combines TRBV6-5 with TRBJ1-1, with a possible D match to TRBD1 (5 bases). CDR1 is MNHEY and CDR2 is SVGAGI in the germline V gene. Between the trimmed V and J ends, which lost 8 bases and 4 bases, there was a span of 20 bases. The CDR3 sequence is 15 residues long.

In its sample, this clone was seen a few times. The CDR3 here is CASSPSGGSHETQYF. DNA of the CDR3: TGTGCCAGCAGCCCTAGCGGGGGGTCTCACGAGACCCAGTACTTC. This rearrangement joins TRBV7-2 to TRBJ2-5; 11 bases line up with TRBD2. Per germline, CDR1 SGHTA and CDR2 FQGNSA. Germline trimming cut 5 bases from V and 5 bases from J; bases unmatched to any gene: 7. This CDR3 is 15 amino acids long. Filled out from reference TRBV7-2 and TRBJ2-5, the complete variable domain reads GAGVSQSPSNKVTEKGKDVELRCDPISGHTALYWYRQSLGQGLEFLIYFQGNSAPDKSGLPSDRFSAERTGGSVSTLTIQRTQQEDSAVYLCASSPSGGSHETQYFGPGTRLLVL.

The chain is built from TRBV2 and TRBJ2-4; D is ambiguous. This CDR3 is 15 amino acids long. The ends were cut back, 7 bases at V and 3 bases at J, with 16 bases in the middle. Per germline, CDR1 SNHLY and CDR2 FYNNEI. CDR3 DNA sequence: TGTGCCAGCACCCATAAGGTGGGGATCAAAAACATTCAGTACTTC. Its translation is CASTHKVGIKNIQYF.

This clone was observed a few times. The chain joins TRBV2 to TRBJ2-3; no reliable D call. Deletions cut 3 bases from V and 2 bases from J, with 9 bases between. The CDR3 totals 14 residues. Germline V gene data show CDR1 as SNHLY and CDR2 as FYNNEI. The DNA of the CDR3 is TGTGCCAGCAGTGAGTGGCAATCCACAGATACGCAGTATTTT. Amino acid sequence: CASSEWQSTDTQYF.

A few counts support this clone. One end of the junction varies from germline; a read error may be responsible. This sequence joins TRBV2 and TRBJ2-7, with D hard to call. This CDR3 contains 14 residues. CDR1 and CDR2 from the germline V gene are SNHLY and FYNNEI. CDR3 coding DNA: TGTGCCAACAGTGATCGTTTAAGCTCCTACGAGCAGTACTTC. Translation: CANSDRLSSYEQYF.

V usage is TRBV4-1 and J usage is TRBJ2-5; D perhaps matches TRBD1 (6 bases). The germline V gene encodes CDR1 MGHRA and CDR2 YSYEKL. The CDR3 totals 15 residues. V was pared by 6 bases and J by 1 base, with 15 bases between. CDR3 DNA: TGCGCCAGCAGACCGGGCAGGGGTTCCCAAGAGACCCAGTACTTC. This encodes CASRPGRGSQETQYF.

The chain employs TRBV9 and TRBJ2-5, with 10 positions matching TRBD2. Germline CDR1 is SGDLS and CDR2 is YYNGEE. V lost 3 bases and J lost 5; bases outside the gene matches: 4. CDR3 length: 14 residues. CDR3: CASSARLAGETQYF. CDR3 coding DNA: TGTGCCAGCAGCGCACGACTAGCGGGTGAGACCCAGTACTTC.

This clone was observed a handful of times. The chain joins TRBV27 to TRBJ1-5; possibly TRBD1 for D (5 bases). V was clipped by 3 bases and J by 7 bases, with 7 bases between them. The CDR3 length is 12 residues. Germline CDR1 MNHEY, CDR2 SMNVEV (reference sequence). The CDR3 DNA is TGTGCCAGCAGTTTGAGGGGCCAGCCCCAGCATTTT. It codes for CASSLRGQPQHF.

J is TRBJ2-7 and V is TRBV2, with TRBD2 identical over 7 bases. Germline values: CDR1 SNHLY, CDR2 FYNNEI. CDR3 length: 13 amino acids. With V trimmed by 4 bases and J by 1 base, 1 base remained unmatched. This CDR3 reads CASSVGRSYEQYV. The CDR3 nucleotides are TGTGCCAGCAGTGTCGGGAGGTCCTACGAGCAGTACGTC.

This clone has a handful of counts. The chain carries TRBV5-1 and TRBJ2-5, with no clear D. Germline CDR1 is SGHRS and CDR2 is YFSETQ. The CDR3 extends over 14 amino acids. Deletions cut 1 base from V and 1 base from J, with 8 bases between. The CDR3 nucleotides are TGCGCCAGCAGCTTGTACGGTCTCCAAGAGACCCAGTACTTC. Translated, it gives CASSLYGLQETQYF.

This clone was seen more than once but under ten times. Other DNA sequences of this sample code for an identical CDR3. The chain employs TRBV7-2 and TRBJ2-7; possible D gene TRBD2, 6 bases. Germline V gene data show CDR1 as SGHTA and CDR2 as FQGNSA. Trimming removed 5 bases at V and 1 base at J, with 9 bases between. The CDR3 covers 13 residues. This chain's CDR3 is CASSRRGSYEQYV. The CDR3 DNA is TGTGCCAGCAGCCGGCGGGGTTCCTACGAGCAGTACGTC.

In this sample, this clone turned up once. This may be a read error, as it is one base from a much larger clone. At the DNA level, this CDR3 is encoded by other sequences in the same sample as well. V and J are TRBV29-1 and TRBJ2-1; D unresolved. The germline CDR1 and CDR2 sequences are SQVTM and ANQGSEA. CDR3 size: 13 residues. The CDR3: CSALDPYYNEQFF. In DNA, the CDR3 is TGCAGCGCCCTGGACCCTTACTACAATGAGCAATTCTTC.

This clone was seen a few times. A much larger clone differs by one base, so this may be a read error. The chain employs TRBV7-2 and TRBJ2-6, with unresolved D. Between the trimmed V and J ends, which lost 6 bases and 0 bases, there was a span of 3 bases. Germline V gives CDR1 SGHTA, CDR2 FQGNSA. This CDR3 spans 13 amino acids. The CDR3 loop reads CASRDSGANVLTF. DNA for the CDR3: TGTGCCAGCAGGGACTCTGGGGCCAACGTCCTGACTTTC.

As concerns this clone: Different DNA sequences within this sample yield the same CDR3. The V call is TRBV30, the J call TRBJ2-5; TRBD2 is a possible D gene (5 bases). The CDR3 is 13 residues long. The germline V gene encodes CDR1 GTSNPN and CDR2 SVGIG (reference sequence). Between the trimmed V and J ends, which lost 5 bases and 7 bases, there was a span of 17 bases. The CDR3 DNA reads TGTGCCTGGGGTGAGGAGGATCGCCGGACCCAGTACTTC. The encoded protein is CAWGEEDRRTQYF.

The chain joins TRBV28 to TRBJ2-7; the D is unclear. The CDR3 contains 13 residues. V was pared by 5 bases and J by 5 bases, with 13 bases between. Germline V lookup: CDR1 MDHEN, CDR2 SYDVKM. As DNA, the CDR3 is TGTGCCAGCAGTACCCCACCGATCCACGAGCAGTACGTC. This translates into CASSTPPIHEQYV.

There are a few counts of this clone. The chain is built from TRBV29-1 and TRBJ2-3; 9 bases map to TRBD1. V shed 7 bases, J shed 7 bases, and the junction held 6 bases outside the gene matches. The CDR3 has 12 residues. Germline lookup yields CDR1 SQVTM and CDR2 ANQGSEA. CDR3 DNA: TGCAGCGCTTGGACAGGGGAACATACGCAGTATTTT. This sequence encodes CSAWTGEHTQYF.

The gene calls are TRBV7-9 and TRBJ2-1; 7 bases are a match to TRBD2. CDR3 length equals 14 residues. The germline V gene has CDR1 SEHNR and CDR2 FQNEAQ (reference sequence). Trimming took 2 bases from V and 7 from J; bases not matched to a gene: 5. CDR3 sequence reads: CASSLSLAVNEQFF. The CDR3 bases are TGTGCCAGCAGCTTAAGTCTAGCGGTAAATGAGCAGTTCTTC.